These T cell receptor beta chains were read from a single sample in a study of cytomegalovirus exposure and HLA in healthy donors. Data came from immunoSEQ multiplex PCR; TCRdb stores just in-frame clones and leaves some out. The sample carries 200,000 to 250,000 clones, about 78% recorded once. The specimen sequenced was PBMCs. Every receptor here comes from a woman aged 25 to 39 in good health and CMV-seronegative. Both conserved end residues are part of each CDR3. The D gene is left open where the match is weak. A row's size may be missing; if present it is once, few, many or a size class.

>few|TRBJ2-4|TRBD1|TRBV14
TGTGCCAGCAGCTGGGACAGGGCGAGCATTCAGTACTTC
CASSWDRASIQYF
>.|TRBJ2-3|.|TRBV9
TGTGCCAGCAGTTTTACACCGCCGGATACGCAGTATTTT
CASSFTPPDTQYF
>.|TRBJ2-7|.|TRBV11-2
TGTGCCAGCAGCTACCAGGGTAACGAGCAGTACTTC
CASSYQGNEQYF
>.|TRBJ2-2|.|TRBV7-5
TGTGCCAGAAGCTACAGGGACGGGGAGCTGTTTTTT
CARSYRDGELFF
>.|TRBJ1-2|.|TRBV28
TGTGCCAGCAGTTTAGGGGGGGCCACGGGCGGCTACACCTTC
CASSLGGATGGYTF
>.|TRBJ1-5|.|TRBV6-1
TGTGCCAGCAGACCCGCGGGGGGCAATCAGCCCCAGCATTTT
CASRPAGGNQPQHF
>few|TRBJ1-2|TRBD1|TRBV19
TGTGCCAGTAGGGGGGACAGGGGGTTCGCTAACTATGGCTACACCTTC
CASRGDRGFANYGYTF
>.|TRBJ1-2|TRBD1|TRBV27
TGTGCCAGCAGTTTCTCGGGACAGGGGACTAGAGGCTACACCTTC
CASSFSGQGTRGYTF
>.|TRBJ2-7|TRBD1|TRBV5-6
TGTGCCAGCAGCTCATGGACAGGGCTGAAAAACGAGCAGTACTTC
CASSSWTGLKNEQYF
>.|TRBJ2-7|TRBD2|TRBV15
TGTGCCACCAGCAGAGGGATTTCGGCTAGCGGGCGATCCTACGAGCAGTACTTC
CATSRGISASGRSYEQYF
>once|TRBJ1-2|.|TRBV7-9
TGTGCCAGCACCCCACACTATGGCTACCCCTTC
CASTPHYGYPF
>.|TRBJ2-7|TRBD2|TRBV6-1
TGTGCCAGCAGTGAAGAGGTAGCGGGAGTGATAGTCGAGCAGTACTTC
CASSEEVAGVIVEQYF
>.|TRBJ2-1|TRBD1|TRBV11-3
TGTGCCAGCAGCTTAGACGGGACAGTCTACAATGAGCAGTTCTTC
CASSLDGTVYNEQFF
>once|TRBJ1-1|.|TRBV15
TGTGCCACCAGCAGAGACAGTAACACTGAAGCTTTCTTT
CATSRDSNTEAFF
>.|TRBJ2-7|.|TRBV5-1
TGCGCCAGCAGCTTGATTGGGACTCCAGACGAGCAGTACTTC
CASSLIGTPDEQYF
>.|TRBJ1-2|.|TRBV6-6
TGTGCCAGCACAGAAGTAATAACGTACTATGGCTACACCTTC
CASTEVITYYGYTF
>.|TRBJ1-1|TRBD1|TRBV18
TGTGCCAGCTCACCAGGGACAGGGGCGAGTACTGAAGCTTTCTTT
CASSPGTGASTEAFF
>.|TRBJ2-7|.|TRBV4-1
TGCGCCAGCAGCCAGTATAGCGGAGGGGCCTACGAGCAGTACTTC
CASSQYSGGAYEQYF
>few|TRBJ1-1|TRBD1|TRBV2
TGTGCCAGCAGTGAAGGAGGAGGGGGCGAAGCTTTCTTT
CASSEGGGGEAFF
>.|TRBJ1-4|TRBD1|TRBV7-9
TGTTCCAGCAGCCCGGAAGGGGGGGGACAGGTTAATGAAAAACTGTTTTTT
CSSSPEGGGQVNEKLFF
>few|TRBJ2-1|.|TRBV4-1
TGCGCCAGCAGCCAAGGGACAGCAAAGGCCTACAATGAGCAGTTCTTC
CASSQGTAKAYNEQFF
>few|TRBJ1-2|TRBD1|TRBV6-5
TGTGCCAGCAGTTACTTGGGACAGGGGGATGGCTACACCTTC
CASSYLGQGDGYTF
>.|TRBJ2-7|TRBD2|TRBV7-2
TGTGCCAGCAGCCCGTGGACTAGCGGGTCCTACGAGCAGTACTTC
CASSPWTSGSYEQYF
>.|TRBJ2-2|TRBD2|TRBV9
TGTGCCAGCAAAAGGACTAGTTACACCGGGGAGCTGTTTTTT
CASKRTSYTGELFF
>.|TRBJ2-7|.|TRBV5-1
TGCGCCAGCAGCTCCAGGGTTCCCTACGAGCAGTACTTC
CASSSRVPYEQYF
>once|TRBJ2-2|TRBD1|TRBV29-1
TGCAGCGTTAGGGACAGGGGGTATACGGCCGGGGAGCTGTTTTTT
CSVRDRGYTAGELFF
>.|TRBJ2-2|.|TRBV19
TGTGCCAGTATCAAGCACTGGAACACCGGGGAGCTGTTTTTT
CASIKHWNTGELFF
>few|TRBJ2-7|.|TRBV6-1
TGTGCCAGCAGTCTCCAGGGTATCCCCTACGAGCAGTACTTC
CASSLQGIPYEQYF
>.|TRBJ1-4|.|TRBV5-4
TGTGCCAGCAGCCCGAACAGGGATACTAATGAAAAACTGTTTTTT
CASSPNRDTNEKLFF
>.|TRBJ1-3|.|TRBV18
TGTGCCAGCTCACCTCGGACTACTGGAAACACCATATATTTT
CASSPRTTGNTIYF
>.|TRBJ2-3|.|TRBV18
TGTGCCAGCTCACCCTTTCGGGGGGCCACAGATACGCAGTATTTT
CASSPFRGATDTQYF
>.|TRBJ2-1|TRBD2|TRBV6-4
TGTGCCAGCAAAGGCTCGGCGGGAGGTAAGGAGCAGTTCTTC
CASKGSAGGKEQFF
>.|TRBJ1-2|TRBD1|TRBV15
TGTGCCACCAGCGGAAAGGGACAGGGGACTTCTAACTATGGCTACACCTTC
CATSGKGQGTSNYGYTF
>.|TRBJ1-2|TRBD1|TRBV19
TGTGCCAGTAGTATACAGGGGGCAGGAAACTATGGCTACACCTTC
CASSIQGAGNYGYTF
>.|TRBJ1-2|.|TRBV10-3
TGTGCCATCAGTGAGACCACAGGATTCGGCTACACCTTC
CAISETTGFGYTF
>.|TRBJ1-1|.|TRBV6-5
TGTGCCAGCAGACAGGGAGTGAACACTGAAGCTTTCTTT
CASRQGVNTEAFF
>.|TRBJ2-7|TRBD1|TRBV9
TGTGCCAGCAGCGTAGGGGCCCGGGACAGGGGTCAAGAGCAGTACTTC
CASSVGARDRGQEQYF
>.|TRBJ2-7|.|TRBV5-4
TGTGCCAGCAGCTTGAGCGGGCCCGGCGACGAGCAGTACTTC
CASSLSGPGDEQYF